One and the same sample provided the 14 T cell receptor beta chains below, sequenced in a study of identical twins. TCRdb independently ran MiXCR on the 5' RACE reads; one entry per CDR3 protein. Among more than 400,000 distinct CDR3 sequences listed, around 15% were seen once. These data were likewise used in another study, on yellow fever vaccine responses in identical twins.

Sequenced input: CD4+ T cells sorted from blood. Receptors were obtained from a woman younger than 35 in good health.

In its sample, this clonotype was seen a few times. The chain recombines TRBV2 with TRBJ2-7; 7 bases align to TRBD2. The ends lost 3 bases at V and 2 bases at J; junction bases unmatched: 7. The CDR3 has 15 amino acids. Germline CDR1 is SNHLY and CDR2 is FYNNEI. This CDR3 reads CASSEKASGTYEQYF. The CDR3 DNA is TGTGCCAGCAGTGAGAAGGCTAGCGGTACCTACGAGCAGTACTTC.

This clonotype has just a few counts. The V call is TRBV28, the J call TRBJ2-3, with no clear D. This CDR3 has 12 amino acids. V lost 5 bases and J 8 bases, leaving 11 bases between the germline ends. Germline V lookup: CDR1 MDHEN, CDR2 SYDVKM. The DNA of the CDR3 is TGTGCCAGCAGTGACCGCCCCCCTACGCAGTATTTT. Encoded protein: CASSDRPPTQYF. The full variable domain, completed using reference TRBV28 and TRBJ2-3, is DVKVTQSSRYLVKRTGEKVFLECVQDMDHENMFWYRQDPGLGLRLIYFSYDVKMKEKGDIPEGYSVSREKKERFSLILESASTNQTSMYLCASSDRPPTQYFGPGTRLTVL.

The chain uses TRBV6-2 or TRBV6-3 and TRBJ2-2; D remains unclear. V was pared by 4 bases and J by 3 bases, with 9 bases between. CDR1 is MNHEY, CDR2 SVGEGT, per germline. The CDR3 is 14 residues long. The CDR3 sequence: CASSSFSHTGELFF. The CDR3 DNA sequence: TGTGCCAGCAGTTCTTTTTCCCACACCGGGGAGCTGTTTTTT.

The sample holds a few counts of this clonotype. This chain joins TRBV7-2 and TRBJ2-5; D remains ambiguous. This CDR3 has 13 amino acids. Between the trimmed V and J ends, which lost 5 bases and 7 bases, there was a span of 14 bases. CDR1 and CDR2 (germline): SGHTA, FQGNSA. The CDR3 nucleotides are TGTGCCAGCAGCCCGCCAGATAGTAGGACCCAGTACTTC. Translating gives CASSPPDSRTQYF.

As concerns this clonotype: A junction boundary mismatches the germline segment, possibly from a read error. The chain combines TRBV7-9 with TRBJ2-7; 7 nucleotides align to TRBD2. The germline CDR1 and CDR2 sequences are SEHNR and FQNEAQ (reference sequence). This CDR3 spans 13 amino acids. CDR3 sequence: CTSSLAGYGEQYF. CDR3 DNA sequence: TGTACCAGCAGCTTAGCGGGTTATGGCGAGCAGTACTTC.

This sequence joins TRBV20-1 and TRBJ2-1; 14 nucleotides line up with TRBD2. V lost 2 bases and J lost 0; bases outside the gene matches: 9. The germline V gene has CDR1 DFQATT and CDR2 SNEGSKA (reference sequence). The length of the CDR3 is 19 residues. In DNA, the CDR3 is TGCAGTGCTAGACCTTGGACTAGCGGGGGGCCAAGCTCCTACAATGAGCAGTTCTTC. Translated, it gives CSARPWTSGGPSSYNEQFF.

This clonotype was seen a few times. This rearrangement joins TRBV24-1 to TRBJ1-2; D not resolved. Germline V gives CDR1 KGHDR, CDR2 SFDVKD. Trimming took 3 bases from V and 7 from J, leaving 5 bases between them. The CDR3 runs to 11 residues. CDR3 in amino acids: CATSDKSGYTF. The DNA for the CDR3 is TGTGCCACCAGTGATAAAAGTGGCTACACCTTC.

This sequence joins TRBV5-1 and TRBJ2-7, with 9 nucleotides matching TRBD1. The CDR3 consists of 15 residues. Germline-derived CDR1 and CDR2 are SGHRS and YFSETQ. V lost 3 bases, J lost 3 bases, and 7 bases stayed unmatched. The CDR3 reads CASSSSGQGVYEQYF. CDR3 coding DNA: TGCGCCAGCAGCTCCTCGGGACAGGGTGTCTACGAGCAGTACTTC.

In its sample, this clonotype was seen once. The genes are TRBV11-2 and TRBJ2-3; tentative D call: TRBD1 (5 bases). Germline lookup yields CDR1 SGHAT and CDR2 FQNNGV. Trimming left V 5 bases short and J 4 bases short, with 13 bases between. The CDR3 has 14 amino acids. Here the CDR3 reads CASSATIGADTQYF. As DNA, the CDR3 is TGTGCCAGCAGCGCCACCATAGGGGCAGATACGCAGTATTTT. The variable domain in full, with the rest retrieved from reference TRBV11-2 and TRBJ2-3, is EAGVAQSPRYKIIEKRQSVAFWCNPISGHATLYWYQQILGQGPKLLIQFQNNGVVDDSQLPKDRFSAERLKGVDSTLKIQPAKLEDSAVYLCASSATIGADTQYFGPGTRLTVL.

The rearrangement uses TRBV7-9 and TRBJ1-4; D gene ambiguous. In germline, CDR1 is SEHNR, CDR2 FQNEAQ (reference sequence). The germline V and J ends were trimmed by 3 bases and 3 bases, with 5 bases remaining between them. The CDR3 extends over 13 amino acids. CDR3 nucleotide sequence: TGTGCCAGCAGCTTTAAGCCTAATGAAAAACTGTTTTTT. It codes for CASSFKPNEKLFF. The whole variable domain, filled in from reference TRBV7-9 and TRBJ1-4, reads DTGVSQNPRHKITKRGQNVTFRCDPISEHNRLYWYRQTLGQGPEFLTYFQNEAQLEKSRLLSDRFSAERPKGSFSTLEIQRTEQGDSAMYLCASSFKPNEKLFFGSGTQLSVL.

At least ten counts were recorded for this clonotype. The genes are TRBV29-1 and TRBJ1-3; a possible D gene is TRBD1 (5 bases). Trimming pared 5 bases from V and 3 bases from J, leaving 14 bases between. The germline V gene has CDR1 SQVTM and CDR2 ANQGSEA. This CDR3 contains 14 residues. The CDR3 region has the DNA TGCAGCGTTAGTCCCGGGGCCTTTGGAAACACCATATATTTT. Translated, it gives CSVSPGAFGNTIYF. The entire variable domain, with the rest obtained from reference TRBV29-1 and TRBJ1-3, is as follows: SAVISQKPSRDICQRGTSLTIQCQVDSQVTMMFWYRQQPGQSLTLIATANQGSEATYESGFVIDKFPISRPNLTFSTLTVSNMSPEDSSIYLCSVSPGAFGNTIYFGEGSWLTVV.

The J gene is TRBJ2-7, the V gene TRBV28, with TRBD2 matching 10 bases. The trim removed 5 bases at V and 5 bases at J, leaving 9 bases unmatched. This CDR3 comprises 15 residues. Germline V gives CDR1 MDHEN, CDR2 SYDVKM. CDR3 region: CASSNPGTSANEQYF. In DNA form, the CDR3 reads TGTGCCAGCAGTAATCCCGGGACTAGCGCTAACGAGCAGTACTTC.

The chain carries TRBV15 and TRBJ2-7; D is possibly TRBD1 (6 bases). V lost 0 bases and J 2 bases, leaving 8 bases between the germline ends. CDR3 length: 14 amino acids. The V gene's germline CDR1 is LNHNV and CDR2 YYDKDF (reference sequence). This CDR3 reads CATSRDTGPYEQYV. CDR3 bases: TGTGCCACCAGCAGAGATACAGGGCCCTACGAGCAGTACGTC.

The chain links TRBV4-1 to TRBJ2-1; TRBD2 agrees at 9 bases. V lost 1 base and J lost 7; bases outside the gene matches: 5. Germline V lookup: CDR1 MGHRA, CDR2 YSYEKL. The CDR3 is made up of 15 amino acids. The CDR3 here is CASSQGSGGFNEQFF. CDR3 sequence (DNA): TGCGCCAGCAGCCAAGGAAGCGGGGGGTTTAATGAGCAGTTCTTC.